The next 25 T cell receptor beta chains were all read from a single sample in a study of blood T cell repertoires in COVID-19. Clones were sequenced by immunoSEQ multiplex PCR, and TCRdb holds only the in-frame ones, with some missing. This sample has nearly 350,000 clones; 87% occur once, and the top ten carry about 6%. What was sequenced was peripheral blood. All receptors derive from a woman in her forties or fifties with COVID-19, enrolled during active disease.

This chain joins TRBV7-9 and TRBJ1-1; D unclear. This CDR3 is 14 amino acids long. The ends were cut back, 5 bases at V and 0 bases at J, with 10 bases in the middle. Germline CDR1 SEHNR, CDR2 FQNEAQ (reference sequence). Here the CDR3 reads CASSPTRMNTEAFF. The CDR3 DNA reads TGTGCCAGCAGCCCTACTCGTATGAACACTGAAGCTTTCTTT.

This clone was recorded only once. The chain is built from TRBV18 and TRBJ2-3, with 7 bases identical to TRBD2. Germline assignment: CDR1 KGHSH and CDR2 LQKENI. This CDR3 region has 16 residues. V shed 3 bases, J shed 1 base, and the junction held 7 bases outside the gene matches. The CDR3 nucleotides read TGTGCCAGCTCACCTCCGTCTAGCGGCCGCACAGATACGCAGTATTTT. Its translation: CASSPPSSGRTDTQYF.

The chain employs TRBV10-2 and TRBJ1-1; TRBD1 might be the D (6 bases). The CDR3 is 14 residues long. V lost 7 bases, J lost 1 base, and 13 bases lay in between. CDR1 is WSHSY and CDR2 is SAAADI in the germline V gene. In DNA, the CDR3 is TGCGCCAGCAAAGTAACAGGGCCGAACACTGAAGCTTTCTTT. It is translated as CASKVTGPNTEAFF.

The chain employs TRBV7-9 and TRBJ2-1; TRBD2 agrees at 8 bases. The CDR3 has 15 residues. Germline assignment: CDR1 SEHNR and CDR2 FQNEAQ (reference sequence). V gave up 1 base and J gave up 3 bases; unmatched junction bases: 2. The CDR3 region has the DNA TGTGCCAGCAGCTTAGGACTAGCGTACTACAATGAGCAGTTCTTC. Translating it yields CASSLGLAYYNEQFF.

V usage is TRBV4-2 and J usage is TRBJ2-5; 11 bases fit TRBD2. Germline V gives CDR1 LGHNA, CDR2 YNFKEQ. CDR3 length equals 16 residues. V dropped 4 bases and J dropped 2; count of bases not matched to a gene: 6. The chain's CDR3 is CASSPTGTSGQETQYF. CDR3 in DNA: TGTGCCAGCAGCCCTACCGGGACTAGCGGACAAGAGACCCAGTACTTC.

The rearrangement links TRBV5-1 to TRBJ2-2, with D possibly TRBD1 on 6 matching bases. The V end lost 6 bases, the J end lost 3 bases, and 9 bases lay between the germline ends. Per the germline V gene, CDR1 is SGHRS and CDR2 is YFSETQ. This CDR3 region has 13 residues. The CDR3: CASTRGDTGELFF. In DNA, the CDR3 is TGCGCCAGCACCAGGGGAGACACCGGGGAGCTGTTTTTT.

The chain employs TRBV6-5 and TRBJ2-2, with 10 bases aligning to TRBD2. The germline gives CDR1 MNHEY, CDR2 SVGAGI. V lost 6 bases and J lost 2; bases outside the gene matches: 3. The CDR3 consists of 15 residues. This CDR3 is CASSGLAVNTGELFF. Written as DNA, the CDR3 is TGTGCCAGCAGCGGACTAGCGGTTAACACCGGGGAGCTGTTTTTT.

This clone was detected a few times. The V and J genes are TRBV5-1 and TRBJ2-2; no clear D gene. The germline V gene has CDR1 SGHRS and CDR2 YFSETQ. CDR3 length: 15 amino acids. V was clipped by 0 bases and J by 0 bases, with 6 bases between them. The CDR3 sequence: CASSLGGSNTGELFF. The CDR3 nucleotides read TGCGCCAGCAGCTTGGGAGGCTCGAACACCGGGGAGCTGTTTTTT.

V gene TRBV20-1 combines with J gene TRBJ1-1; D uncertain. Germline values: CDR1 DFQATT, CDR2 SNEGSKA (reference sequence). Trimming took 3 bases from V and 6 from J, leaving 20 bases between them. The CDR3 loop spans 15 amino acids. In DNA form, the CDR3 reads TGCAGTGCTAGTCGGTCTACGGGAAGGTCGGCTGAAGCTTTCTTT. Its protein is CSASRSTGRSAEAFF.

V is TRBV7-2 and J is TRBJ1-1; 7 bases align to TRBD1. The CDR3 runs to 15 residues. Germline V lookup: CDR1 SGHTA, CDR2 FQGNSA. Losses at the gene ends were 2 bases for V and 1 base for J; bases not matched to a gene: 4. The CDR3 protein is CASSLRGQPNTEAFF. CDR3 sequence (DNA): TGTGCCAGCAGCTTACGGGGACAGCCGAACACTGAAGCTTTCTTT.

This clone has just a few counts. The DNA of the CDR3 is TGTGCCAGCAGTTTATCCACCCCACGGGCAGGGTGGAATCAGCCCCAGCATTTT. It translates to CASSLSTPRAGWNQPQHF. The chain employs TRBV27 and TRBJ1-5; weak D call: TRBD1 (5 bases). V dropped 0 bases and J dropped 4 bases, with 19 bases sitting between them. The V gene's germline CDR1 is MNHEY and CDR2 SMNVEV (reference sequence). The CDR3 loop spans 18 amino acids.

V is TRBV7-3 and J is TRBJ2-2, with D possibly TRBD1 on 7 matching bases. This CDR3 comprises 15 residues. V was trimmed by 3 bases and J by 4 bases, leaving 12 bases between them. Germline V CDR1 and CDR2: SGHTA, FQGTGA. CDR3 region: CASSFFQGGTGELFF. The CDR3 DNA reads TGTGCCAGCAGCTTTTTCCAGGGGGGCACCGGGGAGCTGTTTTTT.

This clone was observed a few times. V usage is TRBV10-2 and J usage is TRBJ2-7; 10 nucleotides agree with TRBD2. V was pared by 6 bases and J by 1 base, with 3 bases of the junction left unmatched. CDR1 is WSHSY, CDR2 SAAADI, per germline. The CDR3 totals 14 residues. In nucleotides, the CDR3 is TGCGCCAGCAGAACTAGCGGGGTGTCCTACGAGCAGTACTTC. Its protein product is CASRTSGVSYEQYF.

This clone came up a few times. The rearrangement joins TRBV2 to TRBJ1-1, with 9 nucleotides matching TRBD1. The trim removed 10 bases at V and 5 bases at J, leaving 8 bases unmatched. This CDR3 contains 13 residues. From germline, CDR1 is SNHLY and CDR2 FYNNEI. This CDR3 is CATVGTGKTEAFF. CDR3 in DNA: TGTGCCACCGTAGGGACAGGGAAGACTGAAGCTTTCTTT.

The V and J genes are TRBV25-1 and TRBJ1-5; D is unresolved. The CDR3 has 14 amino acids. Germline V gene data show CDR1 as MGHDK and CDR2 as SYGVNS. The germline V and J ends were trimmed by 3 bases and 2 bases, with 8 bases remaining between them. In DNA form, the CDR3 reads TGTGCCAGCAGTGACGACGGGGGCAATCAGCCCCAGCATTTT. Translated: CASSDDGGNQPQHF.

In this sample, this clone turned up once. The rearrangement joins TRBV27 to TRBJ1-4, with TRBD1 as a possible D gene (5 bases). This CDR3 is 14 amino acids long. Germline-derived CDR1 and CDR2 are MNHEY and SMNVEV (reference sequence). V gave up 5 bases and J gave up 6 bases, with 13 bases separating them. Here the CDR3 reads CASSPLGGDEKLFF. Here the CDR3 DNA reads TGTGCCAGCAGTCCCTTGGGAGGGGATGAAAAACTGTTTTTT.

The chain couples TRBV5-8 to TRBJ2-5; possibly TRBD1 for D (6 bases). The CDR3 length is 15 residues. Germline values: CDR1 SGHTS, CDR2 YDEGEE. The ends were cut back, 2 bases at V and 1 base at J, with 12 bases in the middle. As DNA, the CDR3 is TGTGCCAGCAGCTTAAGGACAGATGGCCAAGAGACCCAGTACTTC. This encodes CASSLRTDGQETQYF.

The CDR3 nucleotides read TGTGCCAGCAGCTACGGGACTAGCGTCTACAATGAGCAGTTCTTC. This encodes CASSYGTSVYNEQFF. The rearrangement joins TRBV9 to TRBJ2-1; TRBD2 aligns across 10 bases. V was clipped by 4 bases and J by 3 bases; unmatched bases: 4. Germline CDR1 and CDR2: SGDLS and YYNGEE. This CDR3 is 15 amino acids long. The variable domain in full, completed from reference TRBV9 and TRBJ2-1, reads DSGVTQTPKHLITATGQRVTLRCSPRSGDLSVYWYQQSLDQGLQFLIQYYNGEERAKGNILERFSAQQFPDLHSELNLSSLELGDSALYFCASSYGTSVYNEQFFGPGTRLTVL.

J is TRBJ2-7 and V is TRBV7-9; TRBD1 aligns across 8 bases. The germline CDR1 and CDR2 sequences are SEHNR and FQNEAQ (reference sequence). After removal of 5 bases from V and 3 bases from J, the junction contained 9 bases not matched to a gene. CDR3 length: 15 residues. The CDR3 DNA reads as TGTGCCAGCAGCCATACGCAGGGGGCCCGCTACGAGCAGTACTTC. This codes for CASSHTQGARYEQYF.

The V call is TRBV9, the J call TRBJ2-2; D is unclear. Germline V gene sequence: CDR1 SGDLS, CDR2 YYNGEE. With 0 bases removed from V and 6 bases from J, the gap between germline ends came to 6 bases. CDR3 length: 13 residues. CDR3 in amino acids: CASSVVPAGELFF. In nucleotides, the CDR3 is TGTGCCAGCAGCGTAGTCCCAGCCGGGGAGCTGTTTTTT. Complete variable domain (other parts from reference TRBV9 and TRBJ2-2): DSGVTQTPKHLITATGQRVTLRCSPRSGDLSVYWYQQSLDQGLQFLIQYYNGEERAKGNILERFSAQQFPDLHSELNLSSLELGDSALYFCASSVVPAGELFFGEGSRLTVL.

The V and J genes are TRBV27 and TRBJ1-4, with D tentatively TRBD1 (5 bases). Per germline, CDR1 MNHEY and CDR2 SMNVEV (reference sequence). V gave up 6 bases and J gave up 5 bases, with 16 bases separating them. The CDR3 consists of 15 residues. The CDR3 DNA reads as TGTGCCAGCAGCTACTGGGGGGGAGGAAATGAAAAACTGTTTTTT. It codes for CASSYWGGGNEKLFF.

The chain carries TRBV5-1 and TRBJ2-7; TRBD1 agrees at 11 bases. V lost 2 bases to trimming and J lost 4 bases; unmatched junction nucleotides: 8. Germline loops: CDR1 SGHRS, CDR2 YFSETQ. This CDR3 spans 16 amino acids. As DNA, the CDR3 is TGCGCCAGCAGCTTTGGAGGACAGGGGGCTTTATACGAGCAGTACTTC. Amino acids: CASSFGGQGALYEQYF. Based on the CDR3 plus reference TRBV5-1 and TRBJ2-7, the full variable domain is KAGVTQTPRYLIKTRGQQVTLSCSPISGHRSVSWYQQTPGQGLQFLFEYFSETQRNKGNFPGRFSGRQFSNSRSEMNVSTLELGDSALYLCASSFGGQGALYEQYFGPGTRLTVT.

The chain uses TRBV3-1 (or the pseudogene TRBV3-2) and TRBJ2-1, with 13 bases identical to TRBD2. The CDR3 loop spans 16 amino acids. Per the germline V gene, CDR1 is LGHDT and CDR2 is YNNKEL (reference sequence). V lost 2 bases to trimming and J lost 8 bases; unmatched junction nucleotides: 6. The CDR3 DNA reads TGTGCCAGCAGCCAATCACTAGCGGGAGGGCCTGATGAGCAGTTCTTC. Translation gives CASSQSLAGGPDEQFF.

This chain joins TRBV30 and TRBJ1-1; D might be TRBD1 (6 bases). The CDR3 spans 11 residues. From germline, CDR1 is GTSNPN and CDR2 SVGIG (reference sequence). Trimming removed 4 bases at V and 3 bases at J, with 6 bases between. The CDR3 DNA follows: TGTGCCTGGACAGGGGACACTGAAGCTTTCTTT. Protein product: CAWTGDTEAFF.

V is TRBV6-5 and J is TRBJ2-7; possible D gene TRBD2, 6 bases. V lost 2 bases and J lost 0, with 11 bases in between. This CDR3 comprises 15 residues. Germline CDR1 reads MNHEY; CDR2 reads SVGAGI. Written as DNA, the CDR3 is TGTGCCAGCAGTTACGACGGGAGTTCCTCCTACGAGCAGTACTTC. Translating it yields CASSYDGSSSYEQYF.